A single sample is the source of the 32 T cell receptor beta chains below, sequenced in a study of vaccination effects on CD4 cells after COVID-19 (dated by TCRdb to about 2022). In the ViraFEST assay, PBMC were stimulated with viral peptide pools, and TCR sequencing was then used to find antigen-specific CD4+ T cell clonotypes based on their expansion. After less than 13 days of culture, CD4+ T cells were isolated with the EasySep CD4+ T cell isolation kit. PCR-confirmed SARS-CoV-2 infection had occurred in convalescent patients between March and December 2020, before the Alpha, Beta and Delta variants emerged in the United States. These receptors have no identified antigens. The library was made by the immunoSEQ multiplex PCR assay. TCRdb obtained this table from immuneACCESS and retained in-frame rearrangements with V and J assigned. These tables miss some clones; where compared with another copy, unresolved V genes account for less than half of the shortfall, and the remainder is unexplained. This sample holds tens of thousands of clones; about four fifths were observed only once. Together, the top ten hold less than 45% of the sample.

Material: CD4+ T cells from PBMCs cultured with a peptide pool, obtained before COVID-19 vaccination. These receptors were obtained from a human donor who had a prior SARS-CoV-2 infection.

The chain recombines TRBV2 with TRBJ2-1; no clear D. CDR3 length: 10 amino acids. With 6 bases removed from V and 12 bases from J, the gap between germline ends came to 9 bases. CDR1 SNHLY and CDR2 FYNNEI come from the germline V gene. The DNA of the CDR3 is TGTGCCAGCAGAGTGGACCGGCAGTTCTTC. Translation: CASRVDRQFF.

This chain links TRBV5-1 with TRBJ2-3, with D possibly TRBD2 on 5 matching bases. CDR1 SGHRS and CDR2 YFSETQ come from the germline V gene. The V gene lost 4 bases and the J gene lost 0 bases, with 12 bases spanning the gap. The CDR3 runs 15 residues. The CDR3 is CASSPPEESTDTQYF. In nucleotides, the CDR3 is TGCGCCAGCAGCCCGCCGGAGGAGAGCACAGATACGCAGTATTTT. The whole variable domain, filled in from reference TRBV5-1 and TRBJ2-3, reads KAGVTQTPRYLIKTRGQQVTLSCSPISGHRSVSWYQQTPGQGLQFLFEYFSETQRNKGNFPGRFSGRQFSNSRSEMNVSTLELGDSALYLCASSPPEESTDTQYFGPGTRLTVL.

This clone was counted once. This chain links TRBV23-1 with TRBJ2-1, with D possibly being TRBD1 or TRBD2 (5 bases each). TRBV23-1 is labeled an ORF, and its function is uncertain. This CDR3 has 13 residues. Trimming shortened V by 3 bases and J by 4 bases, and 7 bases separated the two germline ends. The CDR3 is CASSHGGYNEQFF. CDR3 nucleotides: TGCGCCAGCAGTCATGGGGGATACAATGAGCAGTTCTTC.

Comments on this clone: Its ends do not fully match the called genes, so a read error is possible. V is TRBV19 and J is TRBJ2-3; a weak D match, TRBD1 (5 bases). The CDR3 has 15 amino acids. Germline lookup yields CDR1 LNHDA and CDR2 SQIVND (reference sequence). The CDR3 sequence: CASSQSQTELNAQAF. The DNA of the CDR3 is TGTGCCAGTAGTCAATCCCAGACAGAACTCAATGCGCAAGCTTTT. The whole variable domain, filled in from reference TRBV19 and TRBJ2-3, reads DGGITQSPKYLFRKEGQNVTLSCEQNLNHDAMYWYRQDPGQGLRLIYYSQIVNDFQKGDIAEGYSVSREKKESFPLTVTSAQKNPTAFYLCASSQSQTELNAQAFGPGTRLTVL.

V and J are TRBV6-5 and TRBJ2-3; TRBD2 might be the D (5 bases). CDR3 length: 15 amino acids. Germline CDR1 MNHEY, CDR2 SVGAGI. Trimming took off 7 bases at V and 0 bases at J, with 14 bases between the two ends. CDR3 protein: CASTEAHASTDTQYF. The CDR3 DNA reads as TGTGCCAGCACGGAGGCCCACGCTAGCACAGATACGCAGTATTTT.

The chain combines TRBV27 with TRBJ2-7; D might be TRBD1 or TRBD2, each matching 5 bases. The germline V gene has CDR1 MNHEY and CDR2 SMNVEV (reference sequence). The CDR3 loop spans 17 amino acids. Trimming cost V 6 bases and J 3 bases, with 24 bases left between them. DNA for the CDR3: TGTGCCAGCAGCCCACGTGCCCGAGACGGGACGATCTACGAGCAGTACTTC. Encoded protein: CASSPRARDGTIYEQYF.

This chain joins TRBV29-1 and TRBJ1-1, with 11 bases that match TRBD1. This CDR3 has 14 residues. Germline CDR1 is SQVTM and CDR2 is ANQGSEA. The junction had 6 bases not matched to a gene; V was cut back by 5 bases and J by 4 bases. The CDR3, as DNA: TGCAGCGTTCAAAGGGGACAGGGGGGCACTGAAGCTTTCTTT. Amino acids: CSVQRGQGGTEAFF.

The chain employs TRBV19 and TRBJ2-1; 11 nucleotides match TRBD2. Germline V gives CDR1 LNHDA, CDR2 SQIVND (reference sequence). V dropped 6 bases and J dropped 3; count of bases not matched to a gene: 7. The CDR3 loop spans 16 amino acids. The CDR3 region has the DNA TGTGCCAGTAGCCGCCGGACTAGCGGGTTCTACAATGAGCAGTTCTTC. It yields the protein CASSRRTSGFYNEQFF.

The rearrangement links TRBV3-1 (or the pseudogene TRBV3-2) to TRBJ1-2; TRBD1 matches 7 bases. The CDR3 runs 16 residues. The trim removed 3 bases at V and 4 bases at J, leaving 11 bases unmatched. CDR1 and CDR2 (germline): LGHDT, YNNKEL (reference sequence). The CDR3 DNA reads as TGTGCCAGCAGCCACTCACCCGACAGGGCTCTCTATGGCTACACCTTC. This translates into CASSHSPDRALYGYTF.

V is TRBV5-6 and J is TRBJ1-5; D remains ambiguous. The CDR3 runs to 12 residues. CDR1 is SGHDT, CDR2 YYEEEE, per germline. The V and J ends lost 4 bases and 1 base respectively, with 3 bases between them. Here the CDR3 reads CASSLSNQPQHF. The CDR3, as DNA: TGTGCCAGCAGCCTAAGCAATCAGCCCCAGCATTTT.

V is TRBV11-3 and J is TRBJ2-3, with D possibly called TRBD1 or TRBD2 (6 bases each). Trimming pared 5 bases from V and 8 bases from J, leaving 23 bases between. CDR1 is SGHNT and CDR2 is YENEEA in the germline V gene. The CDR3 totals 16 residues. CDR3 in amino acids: CASSPESVGGLATQYF. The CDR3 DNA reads TGTGCCAGCAGCCCCGAGTCAGTAGGGGGGCTGGCTACGCAGTATTTT.

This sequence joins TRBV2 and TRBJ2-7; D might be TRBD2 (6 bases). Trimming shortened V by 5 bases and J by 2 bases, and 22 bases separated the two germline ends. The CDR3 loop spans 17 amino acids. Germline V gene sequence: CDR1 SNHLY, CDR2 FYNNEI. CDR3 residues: CASSLPIRRGSTYEQYF. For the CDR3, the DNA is TGTGCCAGCAGTTTACCTATCCGACGGGGGAGCACCTACGAGCAGTACTTC.

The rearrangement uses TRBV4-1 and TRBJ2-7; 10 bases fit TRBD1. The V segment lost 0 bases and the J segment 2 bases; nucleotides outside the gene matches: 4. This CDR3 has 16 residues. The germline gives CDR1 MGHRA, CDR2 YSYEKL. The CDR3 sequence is CASSQERGQGAYEQYF. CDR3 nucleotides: TGCGCCAGCAGCCAAGAAAGAGGACAGGGGGCCTACGAGCAGTACTTC.

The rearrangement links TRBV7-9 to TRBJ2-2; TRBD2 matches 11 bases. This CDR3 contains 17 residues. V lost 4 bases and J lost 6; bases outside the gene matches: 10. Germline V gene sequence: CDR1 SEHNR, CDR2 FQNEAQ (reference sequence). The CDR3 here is CASSSDRSGGDPGELFF. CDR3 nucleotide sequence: TGTGCCAGCAGCTCCGACCGTAGCGGGGGGGATCCCGGGGAGCTGTTTTTT.

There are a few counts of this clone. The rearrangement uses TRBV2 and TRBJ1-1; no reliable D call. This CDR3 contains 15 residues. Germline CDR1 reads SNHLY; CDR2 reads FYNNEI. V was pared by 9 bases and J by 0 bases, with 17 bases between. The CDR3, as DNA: TGTGCCAGGGAGTCCCGTGGGGAATTGAACACTGAAGCTTTCTTT. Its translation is CARESRGELNTEAFF.

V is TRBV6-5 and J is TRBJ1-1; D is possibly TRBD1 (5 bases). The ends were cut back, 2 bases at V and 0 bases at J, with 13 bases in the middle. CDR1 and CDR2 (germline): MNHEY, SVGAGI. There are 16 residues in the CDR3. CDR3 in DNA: TGTGCCAGCAGTTACCATCCGCAGGGTATGAACACTGAAGCTTTCTTT. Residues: CASSYHPQGMNTEAFF.

CDR3 coding DNA: TGTGCCAGCAGTAGGAGGGAGGGTTATACCGGGGAGCTGTTTTTT. It yields the protein CASSRREGYTGELFF. This chain connects TRBV6-5 to TRBJ2-2, with 7 bases matching TRBD2. J was trimmed by 5 bases and V by 5 bases; bases with no gene match: 8. From germline, CDR1 is MNHEY and CDR2 SVGAGI. This CDR3 comprises 15 residues.

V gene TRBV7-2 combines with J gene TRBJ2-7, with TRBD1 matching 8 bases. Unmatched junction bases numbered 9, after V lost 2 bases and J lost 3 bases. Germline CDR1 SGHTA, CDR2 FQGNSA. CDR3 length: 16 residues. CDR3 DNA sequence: TGTGCCAGCAGCTTAAAAGGTTTCAGGGGGCTCTACGAGCAGTACTTC. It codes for CASSLKGFRGLYEQYF.

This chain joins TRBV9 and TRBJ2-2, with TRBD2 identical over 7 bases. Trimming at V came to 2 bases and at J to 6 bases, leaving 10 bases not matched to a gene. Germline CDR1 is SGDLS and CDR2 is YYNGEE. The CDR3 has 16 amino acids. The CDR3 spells CASSVASGIRAGELFF. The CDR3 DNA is TGTGCCAGCAGCGTCGCAAGCGGGATCCGGGCCGGGGAGCTGTTTTTT.

CDR3 sequence (DNA): TGTGCCAGCAGTTTATTCCCGACCCGGTGGGAGACCCAGTACTTC. As protein: CASSLFPTRWETQYF. This chain joins TRBV27 and TRBJ2-5, with D hard to call. The germline CDR1 and CDR2 sequences are MNHEY and SMNVEV (reference sequence). With 1 base removed from V and 5 bases from J, the gap between germline ends came to 14 bases. The CDR3 consists of 15 residues.

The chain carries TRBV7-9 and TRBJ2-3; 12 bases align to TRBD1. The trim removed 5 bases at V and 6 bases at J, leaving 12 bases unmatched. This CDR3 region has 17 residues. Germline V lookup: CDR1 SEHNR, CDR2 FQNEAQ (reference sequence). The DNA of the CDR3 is TGTGCCAGCAGCCCGGCGTCCGGGACAGGGGGCAGTGATACGCAGTATTTT. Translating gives CASSPASGTGGSDTQYF.

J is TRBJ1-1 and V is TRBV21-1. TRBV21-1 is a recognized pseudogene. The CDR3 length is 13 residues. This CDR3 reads CASSKARNTEAFF. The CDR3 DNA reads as TGTGCCAGCAGCAAAGCACGGAACACTGAAGCTTTCTTT.

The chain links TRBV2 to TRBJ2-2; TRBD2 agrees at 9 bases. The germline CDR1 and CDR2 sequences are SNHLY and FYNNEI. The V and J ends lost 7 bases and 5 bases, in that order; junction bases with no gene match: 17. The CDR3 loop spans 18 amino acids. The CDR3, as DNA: TGTGCCAGCACAAGAGACAGGGCTAGCGGGGTTTTGACCGGGGAGCTGTTTTTT. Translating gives CASTRDRASGVLTGELFF.

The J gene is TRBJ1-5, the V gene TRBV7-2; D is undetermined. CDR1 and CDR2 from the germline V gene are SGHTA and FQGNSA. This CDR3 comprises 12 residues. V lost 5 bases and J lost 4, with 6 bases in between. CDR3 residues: CASSVANQPQHF. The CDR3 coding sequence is TGTGCCAGCAGCGTGGCGAATCAGCCCCAGCATTTT.

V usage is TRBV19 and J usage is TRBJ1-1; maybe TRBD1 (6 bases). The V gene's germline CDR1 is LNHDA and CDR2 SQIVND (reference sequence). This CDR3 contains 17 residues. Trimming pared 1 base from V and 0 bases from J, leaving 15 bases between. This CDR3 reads CASSIVPGGRVNTEAFF. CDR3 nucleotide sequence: TGTGCCAGTAGTATAGTACCGGGGGGGCGGGTGAACACTGAAGCTTTCTTT.

DNA for the CDR3: TGTGCCAGCAGCGCGGGACTAGCGGACAATGAGCAGTTCTTC. This gives the protein CASSAGLADNEQFF. The V and J genes are TRBV9 and TRBJ2-1, with 11 bases aligning to TRBD2. The CDR3 covers 14 residues. V dropped 3 bases and J dropped 5; count of bases not matched to a gene: 1. Germline V gene sequence: CDR1 SGDLS, CDR2 YYNGEE.

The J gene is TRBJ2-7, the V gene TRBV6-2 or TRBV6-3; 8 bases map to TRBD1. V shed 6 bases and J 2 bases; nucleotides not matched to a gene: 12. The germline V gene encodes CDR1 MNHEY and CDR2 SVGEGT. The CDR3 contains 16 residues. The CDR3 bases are TGTGCCAGCAGCCCCATAAGGACAGGGAAGCCCTACGAGCAGTACTTC. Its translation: CASSPIRTGKPYEQYF.

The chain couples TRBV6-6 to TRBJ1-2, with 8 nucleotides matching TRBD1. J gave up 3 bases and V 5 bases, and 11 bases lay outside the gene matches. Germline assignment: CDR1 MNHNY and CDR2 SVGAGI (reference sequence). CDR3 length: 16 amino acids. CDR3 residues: CASSHGQGITDYGYTF. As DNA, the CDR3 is TGTGCCAGCAGTCATGGACAGGGTATCACAGACTATGGCTACACCTTC.

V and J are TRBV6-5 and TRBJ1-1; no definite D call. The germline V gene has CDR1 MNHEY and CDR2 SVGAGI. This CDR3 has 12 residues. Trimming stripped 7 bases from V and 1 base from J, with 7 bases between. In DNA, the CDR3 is TGTGCCAGCAAACATGGGAACACTGAAGCTTTCTTT. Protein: CASKHGNTEAFF.

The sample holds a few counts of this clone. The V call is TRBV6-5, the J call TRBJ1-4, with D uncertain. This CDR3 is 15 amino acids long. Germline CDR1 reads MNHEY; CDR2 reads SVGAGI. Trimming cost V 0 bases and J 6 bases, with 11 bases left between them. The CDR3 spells CASSYSGSRDEKLFF. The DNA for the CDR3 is TGTGCCAGCAGTTACTCGGGGTCTCGGGATGAAAAACTGTTTTTT.

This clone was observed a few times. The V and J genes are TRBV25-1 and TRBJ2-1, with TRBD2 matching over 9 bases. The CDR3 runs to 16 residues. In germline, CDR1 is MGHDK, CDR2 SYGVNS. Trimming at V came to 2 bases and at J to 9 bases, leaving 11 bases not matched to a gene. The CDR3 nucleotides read TGTGCCAGCAGTGAACCGGCTAGCGGGATTTTCGGTGAGCAGTTCTTC. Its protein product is CASSEPASGIFGEQFF.

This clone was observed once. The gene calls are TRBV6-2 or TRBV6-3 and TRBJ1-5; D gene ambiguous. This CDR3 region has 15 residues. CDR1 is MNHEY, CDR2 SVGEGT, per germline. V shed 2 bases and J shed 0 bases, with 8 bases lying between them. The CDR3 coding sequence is TGTGCCAGCAGTTACATGAGGAGTAGCAATCAGCCCCAGCATTTT. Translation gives CASSYMRSSNQPQHF.